This T cell receptor (beta chain) was sequenced during a study of post-analysis software for immune sequencing data. Per the germline V gene, CDR1 is SGHDN and CDR2 is FVKESK. J lost 8 bases, V lost 1 base, and 8 bases had no gene match. The CDR3 extends over 15 amino acids. Study findings and constraints: Elevated frequency relative to controls characterized about 5 TRBV segments in patients, TRBV5-6, TRBV5-1 and TRBV20-1 among them. Samples made in the same batch grouped tightly together by F measure.

Of note for this clonotype: The target antigen is unknown.

TCR beta cDNA libraries had unique molecular identifiers. TCRdb re-called the PCR reads with MiXCR, one entry per CDR3 protein. The data contain about 770,000 distinct CDR3 sequences, around 42% of them singletons. The chain combines TRBV14 with TRBJ2-1; 7 positions agree with TRBD2. Sequencing input: blood. The sequence derives from a girl aged 5-17 years with multiple sclerosis. CDR3 loop: CASSQAPSGWDEQFF. In nucleotides, the CDR3 is TGTGCCAGCAGCCAAGCTCCTAGCGGCTGGGATGAGCAGTTCTTC.